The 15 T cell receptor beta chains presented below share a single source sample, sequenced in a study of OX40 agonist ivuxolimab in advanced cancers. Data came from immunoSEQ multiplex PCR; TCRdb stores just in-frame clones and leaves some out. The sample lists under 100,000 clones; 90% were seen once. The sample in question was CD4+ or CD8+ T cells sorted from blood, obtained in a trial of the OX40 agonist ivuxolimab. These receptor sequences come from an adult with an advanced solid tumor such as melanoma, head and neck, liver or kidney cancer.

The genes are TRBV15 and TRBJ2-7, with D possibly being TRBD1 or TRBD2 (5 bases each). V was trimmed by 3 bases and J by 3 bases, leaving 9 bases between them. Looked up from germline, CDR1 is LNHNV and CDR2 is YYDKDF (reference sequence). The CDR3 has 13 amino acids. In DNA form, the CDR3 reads TGTGCCACCAGCAGGGGACGGTACTACGAGCAGTACTTC. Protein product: CATSRGRYYEQYF.

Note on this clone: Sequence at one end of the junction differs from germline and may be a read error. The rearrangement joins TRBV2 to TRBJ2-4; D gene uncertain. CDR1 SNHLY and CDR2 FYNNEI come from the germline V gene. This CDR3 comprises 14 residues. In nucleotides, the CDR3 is TGTGCCAGCAGCGAAGTTTCGGTATTCGGCATTCAGTACTTC. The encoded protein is CASSEVSVFGIQYF.

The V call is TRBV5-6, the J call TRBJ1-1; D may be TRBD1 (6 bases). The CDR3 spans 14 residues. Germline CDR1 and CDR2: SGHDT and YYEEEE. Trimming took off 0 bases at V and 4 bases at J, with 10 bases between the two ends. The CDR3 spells CASSLVGRGTEAFF. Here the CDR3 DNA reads TGTGCCAGCAGCTTGGTTGGCAGGGGCACTGAAGCTTTCTTT.

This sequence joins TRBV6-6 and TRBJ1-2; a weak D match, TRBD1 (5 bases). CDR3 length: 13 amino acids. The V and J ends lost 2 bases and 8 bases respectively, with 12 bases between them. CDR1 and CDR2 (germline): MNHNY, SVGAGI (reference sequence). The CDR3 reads CASSYAGRSGYTF. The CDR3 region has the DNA TGTGCCAGCAGTTACGCGGGACGATCCGGCTACACCTTC.

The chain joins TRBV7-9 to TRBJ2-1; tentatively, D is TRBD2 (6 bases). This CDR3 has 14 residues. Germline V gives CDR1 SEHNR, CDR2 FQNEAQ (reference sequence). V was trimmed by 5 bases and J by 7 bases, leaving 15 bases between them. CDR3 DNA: TGTGCCAGCAGCCGAGCGGAGGGCAGGAATGAGCAGTTCTTC. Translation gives CASSRAEGRNEQFF.

CDR3 residues: CASTLAGYEQYF. In nucleotides, the CDR3 is TGTGCCAGCACCCTAGCGGGGTACGAGCAGTACTTC. The chain recombines TRBV6-1 with TRBJ2-7, with 9 nucleotides matching TRBD2. CDR1 and CDR2 (germline): MNHNS, SASEGT. The CDR3 runs to 12 residues. The ends lost 7 bases at V and 4 bases at J; junction bases unmatched: 2.

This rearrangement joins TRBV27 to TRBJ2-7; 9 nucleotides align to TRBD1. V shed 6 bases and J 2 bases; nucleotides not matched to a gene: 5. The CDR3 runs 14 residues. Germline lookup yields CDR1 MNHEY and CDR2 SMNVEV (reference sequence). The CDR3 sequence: CASRGTGQTYEQYF. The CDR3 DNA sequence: TGTGCCAGCAGGGGGACAGGGCAAACCTACGAGCAGTACTTC.

In DNA, the CDR3 is TGCGCCAGCAGCTTGGGGCAGGGGGCCCCCTACGAGCAGTACTTC. Translated, it gives CASSLGQGAPYEQYF. The chain joins TRBV5-1 to TRBJ2-7, with TRBD1 identical over 8 bases. V was pared by 0 bases and J by 2 bases, with 4 bases of the junction left unmatched. This CDR3 comprises 15 residues. Germline-derived CDR1 and CDR2 are SGHRS and YFSETQ.

CDR3 amino acids: CASSPVSYNSPLHF. CDR3 DNA sequence: TGTGCCAGCAGTCCGGTCTCCTATAATTCACCCCTCCACTTT. The chain joins TRBV27 to TRBJ1-6; D gene uncertain. CDR3 length equals 14 residues. Trimming removed 5 bases from V and 0 bases from J, with 5 bases in between. In germline, CDR1 is MNHEY, CDR2 SMNVEV (reference sequence).

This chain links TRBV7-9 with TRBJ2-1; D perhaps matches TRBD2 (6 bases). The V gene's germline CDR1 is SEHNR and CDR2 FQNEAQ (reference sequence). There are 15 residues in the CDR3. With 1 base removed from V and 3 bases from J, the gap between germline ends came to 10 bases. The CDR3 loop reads CASSLGLASYNEQFF. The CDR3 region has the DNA TGTGCCAGCAGCTTAGGCCTAGCGAGCTACAATGAGCAGTTCTTC.

As DNA, the CDR3 is TGTGCCAGCAGCGTCGGACAGGGAAGGGATGAAAAACTGTTTTTT. Translation gives CASSVGQGRDEKLFF. The chain has TRBV14 and TRBJ1-4; TRBD1 matches at 8 bases. The germline V gene encodes CDR1 SGHDN and CDR2 FVKESK. V lost 5 bases to trimming and J lost 6 bases; unmatched junction nucleotides: 8. The CDR3 has 15 amino acids.

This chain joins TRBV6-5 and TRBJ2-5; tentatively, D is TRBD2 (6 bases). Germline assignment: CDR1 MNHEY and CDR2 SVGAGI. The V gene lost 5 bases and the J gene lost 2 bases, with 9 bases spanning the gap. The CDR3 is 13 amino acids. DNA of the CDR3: TGTGCCAGCAGTAGCGGGCTGCAAGAGACCCAGTACTTC. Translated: CASSSGLQETQYF.

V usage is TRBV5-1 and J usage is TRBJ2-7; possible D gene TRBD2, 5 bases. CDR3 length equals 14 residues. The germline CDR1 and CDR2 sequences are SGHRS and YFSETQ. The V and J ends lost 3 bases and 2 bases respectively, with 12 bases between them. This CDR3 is CASSSRTGTYEQYF. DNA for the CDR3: TGCGCCAGCAGCTCGAGGACTGGGACCTACGAGCAGTACTTC.

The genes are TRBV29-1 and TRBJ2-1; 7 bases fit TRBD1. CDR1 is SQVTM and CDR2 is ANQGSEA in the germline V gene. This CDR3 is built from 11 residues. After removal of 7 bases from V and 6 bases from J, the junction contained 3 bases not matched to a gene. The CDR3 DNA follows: TGCAGCGCAAGACAGGGCAATGAGCAGTTCTTC. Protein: CSARQGNEQFF.

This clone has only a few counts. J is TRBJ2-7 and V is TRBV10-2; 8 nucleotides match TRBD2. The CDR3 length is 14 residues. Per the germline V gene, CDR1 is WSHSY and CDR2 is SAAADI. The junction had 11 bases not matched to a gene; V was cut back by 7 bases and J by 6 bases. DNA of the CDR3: TGCGCCAGCACCTCGGGCGGGGGGCCGACCGAGCAGTACTTC. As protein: CASTSGGGPTEQYF.